The 3 T cell receptor beta chains given below trace back to one sample, sequenced in a study of technical replicates of blood from a handful of donors. Produced via immunoSEQ multiplex PCR; TCRdb's table is partial and in-frame only. The sample has about 70,000 clones, approximately 96% seen once. The sequenced sample was T cells isolated from PBMCs. All receptors derive from a human donor in good health.

The chain employs TRBV12-5 and TRBJ2-1, with 12 bases that match TRBD2. V trimming: 2 bases; J trimming: 10 bases; junction bases outside the gene matches: 12. The CDR3 contains 17 residues. Germline V lookup: CDR1 LGHNT, CDR2 FRNRAP. CDR3 protein: CASGLTSLAGGPGEQFF. The CDR3 nucleotides are TGTGCTAGTGGTTTGACCTCCCTAGCGGGAGGGCCGGGAGAGCAGTTCTTC.

V is TRBV2 and J is TRBJ1-5; D is unresolved. The CDR3 covers 14 residues. Looked up from germline, CDR1 is SNHLY and CDR2 is FYNNEI. Trimming took off 5 bases at V and 2 bases at J, with 10 bases between the two ends. CDR3 amino acids: CASSREAGNQPQHF. In nucleotides, the CDR3 is TGTGCCAGCAGTAGGGAGGCCGGCAATCAGCCCCAGCATTTT.

The chain carries TRBV6-5 and TRBJ2-2; D gene ambiguous. V shed 5 bases and J shed 9 bases, with 10 bases lying between them. The CDR3 runs 12 residues. The V gene's germline CDR1 is MNHEY and CDR2 SVGAGI. CDR3 sequence reads: CASSPTLRELFF. The CDR3, as DNA: TGTGCCAGCAGTCCTACTCTCAGGGAGCTGTTTTTT.